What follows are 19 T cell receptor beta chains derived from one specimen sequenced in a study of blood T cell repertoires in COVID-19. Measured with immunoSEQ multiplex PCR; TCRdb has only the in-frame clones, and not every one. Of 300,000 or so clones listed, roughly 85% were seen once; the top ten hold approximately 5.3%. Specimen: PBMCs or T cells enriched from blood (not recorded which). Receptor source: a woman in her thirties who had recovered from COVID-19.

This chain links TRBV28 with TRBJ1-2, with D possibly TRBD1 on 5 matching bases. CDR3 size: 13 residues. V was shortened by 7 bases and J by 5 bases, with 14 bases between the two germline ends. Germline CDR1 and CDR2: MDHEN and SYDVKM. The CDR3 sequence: CASTSGGGYGYTF. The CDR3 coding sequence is TGTGCCAGCACCTCTGGGGGGGGGTATGGCTACACCTTC.

CDR3 amino acids: CASSYFPGLSGNTIYF. The CDR3, as DNA: TGTGCCAGCAGTTACTTCCCAGGCCTCTCTGGAAACACCATATATTTT. This chain links TRBV6-5 with TRBJ1-3; no definite D call. V was pared by 1 base and J by 0 bases, with 10 bases between. This CDR3 comprises 16 residues. In germline, CDR1 is MNHEY, CDR2 SVGAGI.

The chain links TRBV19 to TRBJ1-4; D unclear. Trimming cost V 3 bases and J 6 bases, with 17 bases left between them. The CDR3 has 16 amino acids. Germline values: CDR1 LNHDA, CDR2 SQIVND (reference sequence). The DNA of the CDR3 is TGTGCCAGTAGTATGAGGAGGGTACCCATGGATGAAAAACTGTTTTTT. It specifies CASSMRRVPMDEKLFF. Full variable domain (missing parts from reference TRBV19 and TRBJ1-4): DGGITQSPKYLFRKEGQNVTLSCEQNLNHDAMYWYRQDPGQGLRLIYYSQIVNDFQKGDIAEGYSVSREKKESFPLTVTSAQKNPTAFYLCASSMRRVPMDEKLFFGSGTQLSVL.

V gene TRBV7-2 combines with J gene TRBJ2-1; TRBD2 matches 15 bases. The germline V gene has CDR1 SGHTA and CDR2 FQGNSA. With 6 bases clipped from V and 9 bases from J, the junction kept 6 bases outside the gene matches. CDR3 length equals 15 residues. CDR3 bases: TGTGCCAGCAGACGGACTAGCGGGGGGGGCCTTGAGCAGTTCTTC. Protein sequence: CASRRTSGGGLEQFF.

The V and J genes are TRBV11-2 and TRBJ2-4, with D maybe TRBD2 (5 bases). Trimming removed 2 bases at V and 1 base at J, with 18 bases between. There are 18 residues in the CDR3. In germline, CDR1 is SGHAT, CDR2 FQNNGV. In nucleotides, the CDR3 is TGTGCCAGCAGCTTATTAGGACTCGGGGAAGGGGCCAAAAACATTCAGTACTTC. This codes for CASSLLGLGEGAKNIQYF. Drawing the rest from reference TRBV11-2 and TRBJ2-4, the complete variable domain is EAGVAQSPRYKIIEKRQSVAFWCNPISGHATLYWYQQILGQGPKLLIQFQNNGVVDDSQLPKDRFSAERLKGVDSTLKIQPAKLEDSAVYLCASSLLGLGEGAKNIQYFGAGTRLSVL.

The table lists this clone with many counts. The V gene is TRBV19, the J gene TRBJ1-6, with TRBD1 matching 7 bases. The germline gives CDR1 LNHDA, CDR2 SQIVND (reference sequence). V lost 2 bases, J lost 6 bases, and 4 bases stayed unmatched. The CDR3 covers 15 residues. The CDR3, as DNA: TGTGCCAGTAGTATAACCGGGACAGCTAATTCACCCCTCCACTTT. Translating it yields CASSITGTANSPLHF. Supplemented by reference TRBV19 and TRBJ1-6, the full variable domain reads DGGITQSPKYLFRKEGQNVTLSCEQNLNHDAMYWYRQDPGQGLRLIYYSQIVNDFQKGDIAEGYSVSREKKESFPLTVTSAQKNPTAFYLCASSITGTANSPLHFGNGTRLTVT.

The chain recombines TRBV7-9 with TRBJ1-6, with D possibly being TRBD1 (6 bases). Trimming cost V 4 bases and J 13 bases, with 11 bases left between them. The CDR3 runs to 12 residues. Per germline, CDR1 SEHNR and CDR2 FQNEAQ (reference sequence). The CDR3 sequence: CASSYDTGPLHF. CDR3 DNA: TGTGCCAGCAGCTACGACACAGGGCCCCTCCACTTT.

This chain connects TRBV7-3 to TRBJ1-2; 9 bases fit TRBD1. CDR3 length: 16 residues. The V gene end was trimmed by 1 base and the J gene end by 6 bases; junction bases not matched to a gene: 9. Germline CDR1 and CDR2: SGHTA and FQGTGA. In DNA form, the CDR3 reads TGTGCCAGCAGCTTAAAACCGGGGACAGGGATGAATGGCTACACCTTC. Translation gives CASSLKPGTGMNGYTF.

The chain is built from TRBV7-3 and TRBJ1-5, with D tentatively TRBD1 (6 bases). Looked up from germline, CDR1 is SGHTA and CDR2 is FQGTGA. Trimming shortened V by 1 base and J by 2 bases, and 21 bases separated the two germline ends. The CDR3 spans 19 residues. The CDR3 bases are TGTGCCAGCAGCTTAAATAGCTTGGTGGGGGCTAAAGGCAATCAGCCCCAGCATTTT. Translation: CASSLNSLVGAKGNQPQHF.

Here the CDR3 DNA reads TGTGCCAGCAGGGGACTCGGTCTGCAAGAGACCCAGTACTTC. It specifies CASRGLGLQETQYF. The V call is TRBV5-6, the J call TRBJ2-5, with D possibly TRBD2 on 6 matching bases. Germline V gene lookup returns CDR1 SGHDT and CDR2 YYEEEE. Between the trimmed V and J ends, which lost 5 bases and 2 bases, there was a span of 13 bases. This CDR3 is built from 14 residues.

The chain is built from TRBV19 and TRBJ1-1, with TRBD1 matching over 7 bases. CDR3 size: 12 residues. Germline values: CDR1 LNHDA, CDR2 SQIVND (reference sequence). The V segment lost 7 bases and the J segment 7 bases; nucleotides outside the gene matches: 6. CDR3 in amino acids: CASNDREGEAFF. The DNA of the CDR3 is TGTGCCAGTAACGACAGGGAAGGTGAAGCTTTCTTT.

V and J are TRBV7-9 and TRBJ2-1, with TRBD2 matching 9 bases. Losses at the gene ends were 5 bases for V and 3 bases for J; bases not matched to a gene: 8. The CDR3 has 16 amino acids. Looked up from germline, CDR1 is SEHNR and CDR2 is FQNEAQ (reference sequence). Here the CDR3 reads CASSPPGAGGYNEQFF. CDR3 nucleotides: TGTGCCAGCAGCCCACCGGGAGCGGGGGGCTACAATGAGCAGTTCTTC.

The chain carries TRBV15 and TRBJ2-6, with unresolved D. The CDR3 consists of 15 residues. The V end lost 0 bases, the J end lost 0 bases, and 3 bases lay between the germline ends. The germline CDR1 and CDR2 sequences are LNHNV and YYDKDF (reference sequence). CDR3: CATSRDNSGANVLTF. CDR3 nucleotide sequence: TGTGCCACCAGCAGAGACAACTCTGGGGCCAACGTCCTGACTTTC.

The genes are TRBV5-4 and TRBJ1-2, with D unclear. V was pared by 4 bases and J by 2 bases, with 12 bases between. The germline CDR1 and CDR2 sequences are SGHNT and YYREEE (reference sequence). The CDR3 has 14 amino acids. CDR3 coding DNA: TGTGCCAGCAGCAGTCTACTCTCCAACTATGGCTACACCTTC. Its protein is CASSSLLSNYGYTF.

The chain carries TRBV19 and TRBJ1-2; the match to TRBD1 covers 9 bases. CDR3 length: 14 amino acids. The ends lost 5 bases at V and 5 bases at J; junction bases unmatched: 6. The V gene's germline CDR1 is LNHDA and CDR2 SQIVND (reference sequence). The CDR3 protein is CASSWDRETYGYTF. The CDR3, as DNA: TGTGCCAGTAGTTGGGACAGGGAAACTTATGGCTACACCTTC.

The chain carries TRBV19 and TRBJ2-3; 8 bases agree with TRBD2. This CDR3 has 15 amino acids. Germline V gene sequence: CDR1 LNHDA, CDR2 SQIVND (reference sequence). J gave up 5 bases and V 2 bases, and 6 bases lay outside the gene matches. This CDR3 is CASSIPGGAKDTQYF. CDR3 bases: TGTGCCAGTAGTATACCCGGGGGGGCTAAAGATACGCAGTATTTT.

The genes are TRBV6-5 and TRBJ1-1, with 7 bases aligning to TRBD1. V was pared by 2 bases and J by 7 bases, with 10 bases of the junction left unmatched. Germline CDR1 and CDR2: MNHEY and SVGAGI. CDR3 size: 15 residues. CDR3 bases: TGTGCCAGCAGTTACATTCCCGGGACAGCGCTTGAAGCTTTCTTT. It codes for CASSYIPGTALEAFF.

The CDR3 protein is CASSADTRGTEAFF. CDR3 bases: TGTGCCAGCAGCGCCGACACCCGGGGGACTGAAGCTTTCTTT. This sequence joins TRBV21-1 and TRBJ1-1. TRBV21-1 is a pseudogene segment. The length of the CDR3 is 14 residues.

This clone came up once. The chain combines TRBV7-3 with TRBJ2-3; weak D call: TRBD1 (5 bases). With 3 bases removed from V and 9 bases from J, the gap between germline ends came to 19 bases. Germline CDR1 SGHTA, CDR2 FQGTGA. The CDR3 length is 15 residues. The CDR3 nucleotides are TGTGCCAGCAGCTTTAGCACAGCCCAAACAGGCACGCAGTATTTT. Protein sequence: CASSFSTAQTGTQYF.